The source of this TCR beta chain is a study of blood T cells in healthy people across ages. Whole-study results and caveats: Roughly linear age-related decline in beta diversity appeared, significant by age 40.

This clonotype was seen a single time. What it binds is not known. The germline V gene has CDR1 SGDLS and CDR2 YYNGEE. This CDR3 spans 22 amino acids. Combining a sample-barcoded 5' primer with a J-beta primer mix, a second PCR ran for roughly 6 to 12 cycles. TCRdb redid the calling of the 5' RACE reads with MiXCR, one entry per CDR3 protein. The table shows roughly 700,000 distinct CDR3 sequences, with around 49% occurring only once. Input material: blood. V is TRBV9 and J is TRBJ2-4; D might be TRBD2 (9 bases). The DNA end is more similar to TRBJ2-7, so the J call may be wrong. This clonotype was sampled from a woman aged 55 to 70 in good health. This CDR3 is CASPRTGRFVAGVSRNLYEQYF. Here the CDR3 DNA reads TGTGCCAGTCCCCGGACAGGGAGGTTTGTAGCGGGAGTCTCTCGAAATCTTTACGAGCAGTACTTC.